This T cell receptor (beta chain) was identified in a study of long-term antiretroviral therapy in people with HIV. Survey-level resolution applied to immunoSEQ assay v3.0. The repertoire was sequenced with immunoSEQ multiplex PCR; TCRdb's copy has only in-frame clones and lacks some. The table shows over 35,000 clones, with roughly 78% occurring only once. Remarks on this clone: Its antigen is currently unknown.

Study-wide points: All time points showed a repertoire dominated by clones expanded before ART. Versus controls, repertoires in people with HIV had narrower CDR3 length ranges.

Every single participant having HIV got treatment inside the United States. Specimens held roughly 0.95-11 million cryopreserved PBMC prior to DNA extraction. Between the trimmed V and J ends, which lost 2 bases and 2 bases, there was a span of 3 bases. Per the germline V gene, CDR1 is MRHNA and CDR2 is SNTAGT. The CDR3 loop spans 13 amino acids. The V gene is TRBV6-4, the J gene TRBJ2-2, with D uncertain. This specimen was unsorted PBMCs, taken 3.4 years after starting antiretroviral therapy. This clonotype originated in a man younger than 45 with HIV. CDR3 region: CASSDTNTGELFF. CDR3 in DNA: TGTGCCAGCAGTGACACAAACACCGGGGAGCTGTTTTTT.